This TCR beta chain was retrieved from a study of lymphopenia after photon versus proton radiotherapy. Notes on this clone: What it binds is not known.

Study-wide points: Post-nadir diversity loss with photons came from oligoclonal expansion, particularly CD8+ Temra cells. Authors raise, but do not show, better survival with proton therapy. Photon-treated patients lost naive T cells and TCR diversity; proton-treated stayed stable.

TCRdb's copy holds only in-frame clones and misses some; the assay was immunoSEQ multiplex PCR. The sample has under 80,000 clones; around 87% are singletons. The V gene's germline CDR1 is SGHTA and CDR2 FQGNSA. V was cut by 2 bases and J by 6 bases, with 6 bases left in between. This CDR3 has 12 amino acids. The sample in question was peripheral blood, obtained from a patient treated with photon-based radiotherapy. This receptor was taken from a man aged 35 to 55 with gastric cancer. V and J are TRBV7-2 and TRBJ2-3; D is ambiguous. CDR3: CASSLSPDTQYF. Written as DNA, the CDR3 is TGTGCCAGCAGCTTATCACCCGATACGCAGTATTTT.